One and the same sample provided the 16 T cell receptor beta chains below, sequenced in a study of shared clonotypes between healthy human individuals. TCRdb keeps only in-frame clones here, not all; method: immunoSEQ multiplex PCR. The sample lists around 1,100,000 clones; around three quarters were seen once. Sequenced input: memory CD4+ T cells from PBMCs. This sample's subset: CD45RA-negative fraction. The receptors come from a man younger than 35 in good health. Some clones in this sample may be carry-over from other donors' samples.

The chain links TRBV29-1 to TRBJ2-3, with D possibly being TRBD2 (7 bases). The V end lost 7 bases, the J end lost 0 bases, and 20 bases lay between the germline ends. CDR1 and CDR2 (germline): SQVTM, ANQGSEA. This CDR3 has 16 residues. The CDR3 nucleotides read TGCAGCGCCGGGCGGTCCGGGGGGCCTAGCACAGATACGCAGTATTTT. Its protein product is CSAGRSGGPSTDTQYF.

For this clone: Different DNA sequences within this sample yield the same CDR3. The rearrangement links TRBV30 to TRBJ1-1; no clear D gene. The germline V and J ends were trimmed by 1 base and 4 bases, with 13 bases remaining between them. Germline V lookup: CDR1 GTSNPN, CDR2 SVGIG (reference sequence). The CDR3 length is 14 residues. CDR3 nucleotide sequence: TGTGCCTGGAGTGCTTTAGGTTTTATCACTGAAGCTTTCTTT. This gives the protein CAWSALGFITEAFF.

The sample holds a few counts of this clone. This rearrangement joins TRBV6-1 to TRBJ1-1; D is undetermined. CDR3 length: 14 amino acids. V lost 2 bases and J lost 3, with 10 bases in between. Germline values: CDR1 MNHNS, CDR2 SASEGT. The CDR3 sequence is CASSEFMGDTEAFF. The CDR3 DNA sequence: TGTGCCAGCAGTGAATTTATGGGTGACACTGAAGCTTTCTTT.

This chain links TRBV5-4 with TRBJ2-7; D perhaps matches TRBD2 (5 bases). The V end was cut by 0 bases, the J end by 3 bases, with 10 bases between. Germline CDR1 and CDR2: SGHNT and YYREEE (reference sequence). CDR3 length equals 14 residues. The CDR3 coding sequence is TGTGCCAGCAGCTTGGGACGGGATAACTACGAGCAGTACTTC. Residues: CASSLGRDNYEQYF.

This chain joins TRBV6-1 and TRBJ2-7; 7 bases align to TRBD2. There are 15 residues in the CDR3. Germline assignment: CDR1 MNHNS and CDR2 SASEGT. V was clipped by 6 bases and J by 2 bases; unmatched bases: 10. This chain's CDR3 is CASRPGTNPTYEQYF. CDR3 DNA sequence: TGTGCCAGCAGGCCCGGGACTAACCCTACCTACGAGCAGTACTTC.

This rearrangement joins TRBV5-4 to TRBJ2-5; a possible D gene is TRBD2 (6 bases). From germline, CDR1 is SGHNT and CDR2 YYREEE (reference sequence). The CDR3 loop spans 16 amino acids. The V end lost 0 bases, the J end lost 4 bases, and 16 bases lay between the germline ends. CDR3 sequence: CASSLGTGRLAETQYF. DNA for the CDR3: TGTGCCAGCAGCTTGGGGACTGGGAGGCTCGCAGAGACCCAGTACTTC.

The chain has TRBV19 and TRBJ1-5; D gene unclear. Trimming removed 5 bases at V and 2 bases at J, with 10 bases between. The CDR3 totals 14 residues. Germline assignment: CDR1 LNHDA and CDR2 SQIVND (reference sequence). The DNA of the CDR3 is TGTGCCAGTAGTCGTCAGGAGGGCAATCAGCCCCAGCATTTT. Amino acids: CASSRQEGNQPQHF.

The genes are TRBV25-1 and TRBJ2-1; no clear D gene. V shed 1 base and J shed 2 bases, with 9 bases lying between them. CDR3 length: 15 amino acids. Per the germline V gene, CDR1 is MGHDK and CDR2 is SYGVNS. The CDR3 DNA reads TGTGCCAGCAGTGAATCCAGCGTGGCCTACAATGAGCAGTTCTTC. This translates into CASSESSVAYNEQFF.

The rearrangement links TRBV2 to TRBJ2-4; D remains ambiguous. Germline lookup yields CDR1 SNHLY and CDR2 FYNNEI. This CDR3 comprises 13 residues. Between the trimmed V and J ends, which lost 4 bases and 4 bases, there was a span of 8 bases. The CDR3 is CASSVPGKNIQYF. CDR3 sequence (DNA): TGTGCCAGCAGTGTCCCAGGAAAAAACATTCAGTACTTC.

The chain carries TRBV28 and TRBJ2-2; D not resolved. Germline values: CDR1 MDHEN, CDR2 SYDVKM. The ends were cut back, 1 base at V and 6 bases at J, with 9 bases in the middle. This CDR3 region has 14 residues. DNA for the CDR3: TGTGCCAGCAGTTTATCGGGTTTCGCCGGGGAGCTGTTTTTT. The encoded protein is CASSLSGFAGELFF.

CDR3 in amino acids: CASSLQTSGSAYEQYF. The CDR3 DNA is TGTGCCAGCAGCTTACAGACTAGCGGGAGTGCCTACGAGCAGTACTTC. This sequence joins TRBV11-2 and TRBJ2-7; 12 nucleotides align to TRBD2. Germline CDR1 SGHAT, CDR2 FQNNGV. Germline trimming cut 2 bases from V and 2 bases from J; bases unmatched to any gene: 4. This CDR3 has 16 amino acids. The entire variable domain, with the rest obtained from reference TRBV11-2 and TRBJ2-7, is as follows: EAGVAQSPRYKIIEKRQSVAFWCNPISGHATLYWYQQILGQGPKLLIQFQNNGVVDDSQLPKDRFSAERLKGVDSTLKIQPAKLEDSAVYLCASSLQTSGSAYEQYFGPGTRLTVT.

CDR3 DNA sequence: TGTGCCTGGACTAAGAAGGCTGAGCAGTACTTC. Amino acids: CAWTKKAEQYF. This chain uses TRBV30 with TRBJ2-7; the D is unclear. The germline V and J ends were trimmed by 4 bases and 7 bases, with 11 bases remaining between them. The CDR3 sequence is 11 residues long. Germline CDR1 and CDR2: GTSNPN and SVGIG (reference sequence).

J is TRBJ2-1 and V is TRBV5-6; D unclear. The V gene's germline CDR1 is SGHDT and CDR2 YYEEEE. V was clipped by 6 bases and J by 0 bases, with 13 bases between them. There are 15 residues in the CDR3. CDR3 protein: CASNPLRSSYNEQFF. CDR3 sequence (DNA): TGTGCCAGCAACCCATTACGTTCCTCCTACAATGAGCAGTTCTTC.

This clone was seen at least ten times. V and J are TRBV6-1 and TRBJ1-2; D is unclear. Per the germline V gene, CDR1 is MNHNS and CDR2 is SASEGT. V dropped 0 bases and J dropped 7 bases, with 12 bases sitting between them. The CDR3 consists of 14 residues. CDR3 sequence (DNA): TGTGCCAGCAGTGAAGCGGCTGACGCCCTTGGCTACACCTTC. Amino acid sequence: CASSEAADALGYTF.

The CDR3 loop is CASSHAGLPLVGLFF. DNA for the CDR3: TGTGCCAGCAGCCACGCGGGACTCCCTCTGGTGGGGCTGTTCTTC. The rearrangement links TRBV5-4 to TRBJ2-1, with D tentatively TRBD2 (6 bases). Per the germline V gene, CDR1 is SGHNT and CDR2 is YYREEE (reference sequence). Trimming cost V 4 bases and J 15 bases, with 26 bases left between them. The CDR3 sequence is 15 residues long.

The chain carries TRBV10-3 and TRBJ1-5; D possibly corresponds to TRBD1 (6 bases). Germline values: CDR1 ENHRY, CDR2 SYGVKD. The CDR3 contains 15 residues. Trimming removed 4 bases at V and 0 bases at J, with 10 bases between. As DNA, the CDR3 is TGTGCCATCAGTGCACAGGGATATAGCAATCAGCCCCAGCATTTT. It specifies CAISAQGYSNQPQHF.